These 12 T cell receptor beta chains were sequenced from one sample in a study of early T cells in non-severe SARS-CoV-2 infection. TCRdb ran MiXCR on the 5' RACE reads and lists one entry per CDR3 protein. Of roughly 100,000 distinct CDR3 sequences in the sample, approximately 14% were seen once. Material for sequencing was whole blood. The source is an adult who was a healthcare worker with PCR-confirmed SARS-CoV-2 infection or an uninfected control (not recorded which).

This clonotype has a handful of counts. V and J are TRBV5-1 and TRBJ2-5; 9 nucleotides line up with TRBD2. The CDR3 totals 14 residues. The V gene's germline CDR1 is SGHRS and CDR2 YFSETQ. V lost 8 bases to trimming and J lost 2 bases; unmatched junction nucleotides: 7. The CDR3 is CASKRGASQETQYF. The CDR3 DNA sequence: TGCGCCAGTAAGCGGGGGGCGTCTCAAGAGACCCAGTACTTC.

This clonotype was observed a few times. The chain has TRBV7-8 and TRBJ1-1; possibly TRBD1 for D (5 bases). The CDR3 runs to 14 residues. The V end lost 5 bases, the J end lost 5 bases, and 15 bases lay between the germline ends. Germline V gene lookup returns CDR1 SGHVS and CDR2 FQNEAQ. The CDR3 nucleotides are TGTGCCAGCAGCCATTCGGGACGGTGGACTGAAGCTTTCTTT. Its translation is CASSHSGRWTEAFF.

This chain uses TRBV11-1 with TRBJ2-2; D gene unclear. Germline V lookup: CDR1 SGHAT, CDR2 FQDESV (reference sequence). The CDR3 is 16 amino acids. Trimming pared 2 bases from V and 4 bases from J, leaving 14 bases between. CDR3 DNA: TGTGCCAGCAGCTTAAGATTCCGTGGCGGCACCGGGGAGCTGTTTTTT. This sequence encodes CASSLRFRGGTGELFF.

This clonotype was detected a few times. This chain links TRBV25-1 with TRBJ2-5; D call uncertain. CDR1 and CDR2 (germline): MGHDK, SYGVNS. Deletions cut 1 base from V and 2 bases from J, with 8 bases between. This CDR3 spans 14 amino acids. The CDR3 here is CASSESGRQETQYF. Written as DNA, the CDR3 is TGTGCCAGCAGTGAATCTGGCAGGCAAGAGACCCAGTACTTC.

This clonotype was counted many times. This chain connects TRBV29-1 to TRBJ2-1; D is perhaps TRBD1 (6 bases). The CDR3 is 15 amino acids. Germline V lookup: CDR1 SQVTM, CDR2 ANQGSEA. With 0 bases removed from V and 7 bases from J, the gap between germline ends came to 16 bases. The CDR3 nucleotides read TGCAGCGTTGAAGACCGAGGACAGAGAAGGAATGAGCAGTTCTTC. Residues: CSVEDRGQRRNEQFF.

The chain joins TRBV5-1 to TRBJ1-2; the match to TRBD1 covers 9 bases. The J segment lost 2 bases and the V segment lost 2 bases, leaving 1 base of the junction unmatched. Looked up from germline, CDR1 is SGHRS and CDR2 is YFSETQ. The CDR3 is 14 residues long. In DNA, the CDR3 is TGCGCCAGCAGCTTTACAGGGGGCAACTATGGCTACACCTTC. It specifies CASSFTGGNYGYTF.

This clonotype was recorded a few times. V is TRBV20-1 and J is TRBJ1-2, with D unclear. This CDR3 region has 9 residues. The germline gives CDR1 DFQATT, CDR2 SNEGSKA (reference sequence). Trimming pared 8 bases from V and 8 bases from J, leaving 9 bases between. CDR3 DNA sequence: TGCAGTCTCACGGAAGGCTACACCTTC. The encoded protein is CSLTEGYTF.

This clonotype has only a few counts. The chain uses TRBV6-5 and TRBJ1-1; no reliable D call. This CDR3 contains 12 residues. Per the germline V gene, CDR1 is MNHEY and CDR2 is SVGAGI. Trimming pared 6 bases from V and 6 bases from J, leaving 11 bases between. The CDR3 nucleotides are TGTGCCAGCAGCCCGGACGGTTCTGAAGCTTTCTTT. It codes for CASSPDGSEAFF.

CDR3 nucleotide sequence: TGCAGCGCCCGACAGGGGGCAAGAGAGCAGTACTTC. This translates into CSARQGAREQYF. The chain recombines TRBV29-1 with TRBJ2-7; 10 bases are shared with TRBD1. V gave up 7 bases and J gave up 7 bases; unmatched junction bases: 7. The CDR3 is 12 amino acids. CDR1 SQVTM and CDR2 ANQGSEA come from the germline V gene.

The table lists this clonotype with a count of one. The chain carries TRBV7-2 and TRBJ1-2; TRBD1 matches at 8 bases. Germline CDR1 and CDR2: SGHTA and FQGNSA. V shed 1 base, J shed 5 bases, and the junction held 3 bases outside the gene matches. The CDR3 length is 14 residues. CDR3 sequence (DNA): TGTGCCAGCAGCTTAGGGACAGGGTATTATGGCTACACCTTC. Its translation: CASSLGTGYYGYTF.

This clonotype came up a few times. The CDR3 spells CASSYLDRVDQPQHF. The CDR3, as DNA: TGTGCCAGCAGTTACCTGGACAGGGTAGACCAGCCCCAGCATTTT. The chain employs TRBV6-2 or TRBV6-3 and TRBJ1-5; 8 bases match TRBD1. Germline V gives CDR1 MNHEY, CDR2 SVGEGT. This CDR3 is built from 15 residues. V gave up 2 bases and J gave up 7 bases; unmatched junction bases: 7.

The chain combines TRBV10-3 with TRBJ2-3; D may correspond to TRBD1 or TRBD2 (5 bases each). CDR3 length: 13 residues. CDR1 is ENHRY and CDR2 is SYGVKD in the germline V gene. The germline V and J ends were trimmed by 4 bases and 4 bases, with 9 bases remaining between them. The CDR3 DNA reads as TGTGCCATCAGTGGTCGGGGCGCAGATACGCAGTATTTT. Protein sequence: CAISGRGADTQYF.